This T cell receptor beta chain is drawn from a study of control samples from healthy donors and cancer patients. Assay: immunoSEQ multiplex PCR; the TCRdb copy retains only in-frame clones and omits some. The sample has roughly 120,000 clones; 85% to 90% are singletons. Germline CDR1 LGHNT, CDR2 FRNRAP. V shed 2 bases and J shed 6 bases, with 11 bases lying between them. The CDR3 length is 13 residues. The receptor comes from an older woman with lung cancer. The sequenced sample was PBMCs. The chain carries TRBV12-5 and TRBJ2-7; no clear D gene. DNA of the CDR3: TGTGCTAGTGGTTTGCCGGTTCTGGGCGAGCAGTACTTC. Its translation: CASGLPVLGEQYF.